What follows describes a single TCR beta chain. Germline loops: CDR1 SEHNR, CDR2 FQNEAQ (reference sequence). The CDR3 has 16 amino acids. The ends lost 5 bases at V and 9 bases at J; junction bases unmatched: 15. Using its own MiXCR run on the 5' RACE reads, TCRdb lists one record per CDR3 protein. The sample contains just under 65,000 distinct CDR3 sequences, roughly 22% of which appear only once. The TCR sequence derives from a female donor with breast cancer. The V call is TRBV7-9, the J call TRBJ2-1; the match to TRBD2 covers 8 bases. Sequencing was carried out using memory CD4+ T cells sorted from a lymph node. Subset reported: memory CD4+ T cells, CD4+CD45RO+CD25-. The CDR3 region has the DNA TGTGCCAGCAGCCGCATTGGCGGGAGGACGGGTCGTGAGCAGTTCTTC. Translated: CASSRIGGRTGREQFF.